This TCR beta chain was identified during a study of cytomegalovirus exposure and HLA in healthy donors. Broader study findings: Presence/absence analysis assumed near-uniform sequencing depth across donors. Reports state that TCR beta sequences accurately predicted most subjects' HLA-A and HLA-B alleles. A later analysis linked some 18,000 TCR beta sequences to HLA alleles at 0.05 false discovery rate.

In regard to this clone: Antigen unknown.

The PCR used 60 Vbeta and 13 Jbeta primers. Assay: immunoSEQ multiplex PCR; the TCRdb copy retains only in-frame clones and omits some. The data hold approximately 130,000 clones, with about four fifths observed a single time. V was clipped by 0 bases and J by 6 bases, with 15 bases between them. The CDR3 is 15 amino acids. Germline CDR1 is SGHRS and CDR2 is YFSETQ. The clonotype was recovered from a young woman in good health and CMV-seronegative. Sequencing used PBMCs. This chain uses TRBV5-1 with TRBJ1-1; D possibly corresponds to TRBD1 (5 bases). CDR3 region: CASSLDAGWSPEAFF. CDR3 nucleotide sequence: TGCGCCAGCAGCTTGGATGCAGGGTGGTCCCCTGAAGCTTTCTTT. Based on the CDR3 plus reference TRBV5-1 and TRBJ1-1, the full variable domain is KAGVTQTPRYLIKTRGQQVTLSCSPISGHRSVSWYQQTPGQGLQFLFEYFSETQRNKGNFPGRFSGRQFSNSRSEMNVSTLELGDSALYLCASSLDAGWSPEAFFGQGTRLTVV.